What follows describes a single T cell receptor (beta chain). Its specificity is unknown. Its ends do not fully match the called genes, so a read error is possible. The CDR3 spans 15 residues. Germline V lookup: CDR1 MNHEY, CDR2 SMNVEV (reference sequence). These data originate in a study of T cells in Graves' hyperthyroidism and ophthalmopathy. RNA transcripts were the template for amplifying TCR beta CDR3 regions. First-round RT-PCR targeting the TCR CDR3 was performed with the HTBI primer set. TCRdb passed the multiplex PCR reads through MiXCR, listing each CDR3 protein once. In the table there are 450,000 to 600,000 distinct CDR3 sequences, 15% to 20% of which are singletons. Diagnosing involved the use of clinical symptoms, serum thyroxine and TRAb, thyroid ultrasound and orbital computed tomography. Each 10 ml fresh peripheral blood draw supplied the PBMCs. General observations from the study: Most clonotypes expanded in the thyroid (above 0.001) were also present in blood. The model foresaw ophthalmopathy a median 6.5 months prior to onset.

Sequencing was carried out using blood. V and J are TRBV27 and TRBJ2-3; 7 bases agree with TRBD2. The receptor comes from a man in his forties with Graves' ophthalmopathy. CDR3 nucleotides: TGTCCCAGCAGTTTCCTTGGGGGGGGAACAGATACGCAGTATTTT. Its protein is CPSSFLGGGTDTQYF.